This is a list of T cell receptor beta chains from one sample in a study of T cell responses to AZD1222 COVID-19 vaccine. This table comes from immunoSEQ multiplex PCR, and its TCRdb copy is limited to in-frame clones, with some not included. The table has approximately 77,000 clones, 92% seen once. The sample was peripheral blood, taken 28 days after the second AZD1222 dose. All receptors come from an adult who received the AZD1222 COVID-19 vaccine. Both conserved end residues are part of each CDR3. The D gene is left open where the match is weak.

V	D	J	DNA	CDR3
TRBV18	-	TRBJ1-1	TGTGCCAGCTCACCACTGGGGGGGCTGGGCACTGAAGCTTTCTTT	CASSPLGGLGTEAFF
TRBV7-8	TRBD1	TRBJ1-2	TGTGCCAGCAGCTTAACCCGCTGGACAGGGGGAAATGGCTACACCTTC	CASSLTRWTGGNGYTF
TRBV19	TRBD1	TRBJ1-1	TGTGCCAGTAGGGAATGGACAGGGGGCACTGAAGCTTTCTTT	CASREWTGGTEAFF
TRBV7-9	TRBD2	TRBJ2-7	TGTGCCAGCAGCTCTGGACTAGCGGGCTACGAGCAGTACTTC	CASSSGLAGYEQYF
TRBV13	-	TRBJ2-5	TGTGCCAGCAGCTTAGGAGGACTGGCCTCAGGGGAGACCCAGTACTTC	CASSLGGLASGETQYF
TRBV3-1/TRBV3-2	-	TRBJ1-4	TGTGCCAGCACTATCGCGTGGGGGGCAACTAATGAAAAACTGTTTTTT	CASTIAWGATNEKLFF
TRBV28	-	TRBJ1-1	TGTGCCAGCAGCCCGGGGGGGGTGCCCACTAAAGACGGAGCTTTCTTT	CASSPGGVPTKDGAFF
TRBV5-5	-	TRBJ2-7	TGTGCCAGCAGTTCAGAACCGGGGAGCTCCTACGAGCAGTACTTC	CASSSEPGSSYEQYF
TRBV2	-	TRBJ2-7	TGTGCCAGCAGTGGGGGGGGGCACGAGCAGTACTTC	CASSGGGHEQYF
TRBV2	TRBD1	TRBJ2-5	TGTGCCAGCACCTCCGGGGTGGTGGACAGGGCACAAGAGACCCAGTACTTC	CASTSGVVDRAQETQYF
TRBV19	-	TRBJ1-1	TGTGCCAGCAGCTATTGGAACACTGAAGCTTTCTTT	CASSYWNTEAFF
TRBV27	-	TRBJ2-1	TGTGCCAGCAGGCGAAGATCCCCCAATGAGCAGTTCTTC	CASRRRSPNEQFF
TRBV28	-	TRBJ1-1	TGTGCCAGCCGGGGGGGATCGTGGACTGAAGCTTTCTTT	CASRGGSWTEAFF